The present entry profiles one T cell receptor beta chain with its context. The germline CDR1 and CDR2 sequences are ENHRY and SYGVKD. V lost 6 bases and J lost 1; bases outside the gene matches: 6. The CDR3 is 15 amino acids. Data came from immunoSEQ multiplex PCR; TCRdb stores just in-frame clones and leaves some out. The sample has 15,000 or so clones, less than 75% seen once. The data were taken from a study of T cells after somatic rescue of genetic block. The specimen sequenced was peripheral blood mononuclear cells (PBMCs). The receptor comes from a man aged 18 to 30. V usage is TRBV10-3 and J usage is TRBJ1-2, with 9 bases identical to TRBD1. Written as DNA, the CDR3 is TGTGCCATCAGAGATCGGGACAGGGTTAACTATGGCTACACCTTC. Protein product: CAIRDRDRVNYGYTF.